This T cell receptor beta chain was sequenced for a study of blood T cell repertoires in COVID-19. Trimming pared 2 bases from V and 0 bases from J, leaving 4 bases between. This CDR3 comprises 13 residues. Germline assignment: CDR1 LGHDT and CDR2 YNNKEL (reference sequence). Assay used: immunoSEQ multiplex PCR; TCRdb lists only in-frame clones, some missing. Of fewer than 300,000 clones detected, 90% appear once; the ten largest clones hold 0.9% to 1.2%. Participant age was roughly 18 to 95 years, and participants resided in 20 to 30 US areas. Donors in Cohort 3 counted as recovered after two negative PCRs, clearance, or symptom resolution.

The receptor's source is a woman in her 30s who had recovered from COVID-19. Sequenced input: PBMCs or T cells enriched from blood (not recorded which). The rearrangement uses TRBV3-1 (or the pseudogene TRBV3-2) and TRBJ1-1; D gene ambiguous. The CDR3 region is CASSQTVNTEAFF. The CDR3 DNA follows: TGTGCCAGCAGCCAAACTGTGAACACTGAAGCTTTCTTT.